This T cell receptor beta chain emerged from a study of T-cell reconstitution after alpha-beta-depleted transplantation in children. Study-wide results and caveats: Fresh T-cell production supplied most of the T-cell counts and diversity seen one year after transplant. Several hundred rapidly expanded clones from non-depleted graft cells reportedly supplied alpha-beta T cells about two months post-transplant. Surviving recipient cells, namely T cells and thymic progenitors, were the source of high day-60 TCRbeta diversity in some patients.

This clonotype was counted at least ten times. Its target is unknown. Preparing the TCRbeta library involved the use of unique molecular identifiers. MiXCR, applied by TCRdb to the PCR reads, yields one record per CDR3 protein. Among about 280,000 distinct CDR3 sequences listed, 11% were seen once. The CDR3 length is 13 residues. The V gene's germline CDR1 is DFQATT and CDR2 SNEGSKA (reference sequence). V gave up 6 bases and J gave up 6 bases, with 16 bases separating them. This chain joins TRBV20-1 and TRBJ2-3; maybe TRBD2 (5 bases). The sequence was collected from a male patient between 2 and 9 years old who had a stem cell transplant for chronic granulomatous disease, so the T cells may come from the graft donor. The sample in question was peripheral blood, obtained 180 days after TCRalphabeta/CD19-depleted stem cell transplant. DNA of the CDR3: TGCAGTGCCGACCGCCGGGGTTGGGATACGCAGTATTTT. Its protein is CSADRRGWDTQYF.